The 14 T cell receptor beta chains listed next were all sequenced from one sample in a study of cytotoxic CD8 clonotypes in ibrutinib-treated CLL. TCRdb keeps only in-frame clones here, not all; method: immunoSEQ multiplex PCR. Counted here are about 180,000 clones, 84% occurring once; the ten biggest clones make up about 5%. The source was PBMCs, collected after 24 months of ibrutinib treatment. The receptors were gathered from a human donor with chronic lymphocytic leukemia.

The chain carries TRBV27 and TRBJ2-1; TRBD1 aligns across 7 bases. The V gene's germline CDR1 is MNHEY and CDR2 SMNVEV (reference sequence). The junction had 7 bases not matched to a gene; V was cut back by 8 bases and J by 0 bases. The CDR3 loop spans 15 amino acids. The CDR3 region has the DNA TGTGCCAGCTCGACAGGGAGAAGCTCCTACAATGAGCAGTTCTTC. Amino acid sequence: CASSTGRSSYNEQFF.

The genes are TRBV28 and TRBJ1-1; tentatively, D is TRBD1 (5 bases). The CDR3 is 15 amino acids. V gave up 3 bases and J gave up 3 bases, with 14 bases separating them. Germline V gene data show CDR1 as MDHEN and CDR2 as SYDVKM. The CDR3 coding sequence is TGTGCCAGCAGTTTTAGGGGCAATCCGTACACTGAAGCTTTCTTT. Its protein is CASSFRGNPYTEAFF. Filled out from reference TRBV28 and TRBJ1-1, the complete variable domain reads DVKVTQSSRYLVKRTGEKVFLECVQDMDHENMFWYRQDPGLGLRLIYFSYDVKMKEKGDIPEGYSVSREKKERFSLILESASTNQTSMYLCASSFRGNPYTEAFFGQGTRLTVV.

The CDR3 reads CSASDNTEAFF. For the CDR3, the DNA is TGCAGTGCTTCTGACAACACTGAAGCTTTCTTT. V is TRBV20-1 and J is TRBJ1-1, with no clear D. Germline CDR1 DFQATT, CDR2 SNEGSKA (reference sequence). V was shortened by 5 bases and J by 2 bases, with 6 bases between the two germline ends. The CDR3 spans 11 residues.

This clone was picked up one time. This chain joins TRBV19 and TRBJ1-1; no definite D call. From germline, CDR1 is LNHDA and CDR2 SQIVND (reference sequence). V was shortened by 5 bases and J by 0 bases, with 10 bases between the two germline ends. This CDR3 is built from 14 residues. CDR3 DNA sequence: TGTGCCAGTAGTCCGATACAGCTGAACACTGAAGCTTTCTTT. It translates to CASSPIQLNTEAFF.

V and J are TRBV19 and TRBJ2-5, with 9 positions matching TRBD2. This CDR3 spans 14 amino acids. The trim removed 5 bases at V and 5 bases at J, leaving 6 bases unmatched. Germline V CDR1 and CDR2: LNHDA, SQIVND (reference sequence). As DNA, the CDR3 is TGTGCCAGTAGTCCCGGGACTAGCTACGAGACCCAGTACTTC. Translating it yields CASSPGTSYETQYF.

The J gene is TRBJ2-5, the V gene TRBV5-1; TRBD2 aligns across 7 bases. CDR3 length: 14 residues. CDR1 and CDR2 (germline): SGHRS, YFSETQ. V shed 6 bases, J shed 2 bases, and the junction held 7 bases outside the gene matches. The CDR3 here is CASTEPSGQETQYF. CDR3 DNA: TGCGCCAGCACGGAACCTAGCGGTCAAGAGACCCAGTACTTC.

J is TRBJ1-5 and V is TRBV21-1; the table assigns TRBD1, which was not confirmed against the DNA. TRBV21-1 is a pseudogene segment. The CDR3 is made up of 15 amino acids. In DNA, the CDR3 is TGTGCCAGCAGCAAAGGGACAGCTACTTATCAGCCCCAGCATTTT. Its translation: CASSKGTATYQPQHF.

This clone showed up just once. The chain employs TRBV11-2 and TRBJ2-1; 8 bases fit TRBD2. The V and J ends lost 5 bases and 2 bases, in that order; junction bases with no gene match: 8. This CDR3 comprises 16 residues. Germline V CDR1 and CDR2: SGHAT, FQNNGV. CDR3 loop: CASSRGGTTAYNEQFF. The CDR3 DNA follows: TGTGCCAGCAGCCGGGGGGGGACTACAGCCTACAATGAGCAGTTCTTC.

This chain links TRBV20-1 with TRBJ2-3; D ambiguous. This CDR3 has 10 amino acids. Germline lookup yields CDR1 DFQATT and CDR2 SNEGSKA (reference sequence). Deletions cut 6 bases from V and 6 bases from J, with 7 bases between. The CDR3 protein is CSASRDTQYF. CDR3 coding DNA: TGCAGTGCCAGCAGGGATACGCAGTATTTT.

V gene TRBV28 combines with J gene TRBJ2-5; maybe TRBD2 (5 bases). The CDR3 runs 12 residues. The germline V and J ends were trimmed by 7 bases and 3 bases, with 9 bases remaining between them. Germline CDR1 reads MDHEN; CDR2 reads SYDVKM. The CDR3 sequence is CASTPGKETQYF. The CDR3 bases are TGTGCCAGCACCCCGGGGAAAGAGACCCAGTACTTC. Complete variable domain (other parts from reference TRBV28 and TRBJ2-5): DVKVTQSSRYLVKRTGEKVFLECVQDMDHENMFWYRQDPGLGLRLIYFSYDVKMKEKGDIPEGYSVSREKKERFSLILESASTNQTSMYLCASTPGKETQYFGPGTRLLVL.

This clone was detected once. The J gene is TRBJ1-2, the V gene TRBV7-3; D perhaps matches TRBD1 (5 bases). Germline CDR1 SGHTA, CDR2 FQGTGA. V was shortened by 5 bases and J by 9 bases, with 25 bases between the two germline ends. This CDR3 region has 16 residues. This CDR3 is CASSPHGGTEIGSYTF. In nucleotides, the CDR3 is TGTGCCAGCAGCCCCCACGGTGGGACGGAGATAGGGAGCTACACCTTC.

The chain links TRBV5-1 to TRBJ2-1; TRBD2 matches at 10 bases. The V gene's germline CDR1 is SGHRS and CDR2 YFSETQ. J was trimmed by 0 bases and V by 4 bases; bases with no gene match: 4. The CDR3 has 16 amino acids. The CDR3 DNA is TGCGCCAGCAGCCCCCCTAGCGGGAGCTCCTACAATGAGCAGTTCTTC. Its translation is CASSPPSGSSYNEQFF.

CDR3 amino acids: CASSQETARYGYTF. CDR3 bases: TGCGCCAGCAGCCAAGAAACGGCGAGGTATGGCTACACCTTC. The chain has TRBV4-1 and TRBJ1-2; D not resolved. V gave up 0 bases and J gave up 5 bases, with 10 bases separating them. The CDR3 length is 14 residues. Germline V CDR1 and CDR2: MGHRA, YSYEKL.

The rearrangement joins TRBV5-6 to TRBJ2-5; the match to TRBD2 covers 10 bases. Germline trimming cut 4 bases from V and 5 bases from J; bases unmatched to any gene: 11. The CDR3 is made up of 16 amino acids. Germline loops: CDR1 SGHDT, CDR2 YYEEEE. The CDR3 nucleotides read TGTGCCAGCAGCGCACTAGCGGGGAGGTCGCTGGAGACCCAGTACTTC. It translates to CASSALAGRSLETQYF.